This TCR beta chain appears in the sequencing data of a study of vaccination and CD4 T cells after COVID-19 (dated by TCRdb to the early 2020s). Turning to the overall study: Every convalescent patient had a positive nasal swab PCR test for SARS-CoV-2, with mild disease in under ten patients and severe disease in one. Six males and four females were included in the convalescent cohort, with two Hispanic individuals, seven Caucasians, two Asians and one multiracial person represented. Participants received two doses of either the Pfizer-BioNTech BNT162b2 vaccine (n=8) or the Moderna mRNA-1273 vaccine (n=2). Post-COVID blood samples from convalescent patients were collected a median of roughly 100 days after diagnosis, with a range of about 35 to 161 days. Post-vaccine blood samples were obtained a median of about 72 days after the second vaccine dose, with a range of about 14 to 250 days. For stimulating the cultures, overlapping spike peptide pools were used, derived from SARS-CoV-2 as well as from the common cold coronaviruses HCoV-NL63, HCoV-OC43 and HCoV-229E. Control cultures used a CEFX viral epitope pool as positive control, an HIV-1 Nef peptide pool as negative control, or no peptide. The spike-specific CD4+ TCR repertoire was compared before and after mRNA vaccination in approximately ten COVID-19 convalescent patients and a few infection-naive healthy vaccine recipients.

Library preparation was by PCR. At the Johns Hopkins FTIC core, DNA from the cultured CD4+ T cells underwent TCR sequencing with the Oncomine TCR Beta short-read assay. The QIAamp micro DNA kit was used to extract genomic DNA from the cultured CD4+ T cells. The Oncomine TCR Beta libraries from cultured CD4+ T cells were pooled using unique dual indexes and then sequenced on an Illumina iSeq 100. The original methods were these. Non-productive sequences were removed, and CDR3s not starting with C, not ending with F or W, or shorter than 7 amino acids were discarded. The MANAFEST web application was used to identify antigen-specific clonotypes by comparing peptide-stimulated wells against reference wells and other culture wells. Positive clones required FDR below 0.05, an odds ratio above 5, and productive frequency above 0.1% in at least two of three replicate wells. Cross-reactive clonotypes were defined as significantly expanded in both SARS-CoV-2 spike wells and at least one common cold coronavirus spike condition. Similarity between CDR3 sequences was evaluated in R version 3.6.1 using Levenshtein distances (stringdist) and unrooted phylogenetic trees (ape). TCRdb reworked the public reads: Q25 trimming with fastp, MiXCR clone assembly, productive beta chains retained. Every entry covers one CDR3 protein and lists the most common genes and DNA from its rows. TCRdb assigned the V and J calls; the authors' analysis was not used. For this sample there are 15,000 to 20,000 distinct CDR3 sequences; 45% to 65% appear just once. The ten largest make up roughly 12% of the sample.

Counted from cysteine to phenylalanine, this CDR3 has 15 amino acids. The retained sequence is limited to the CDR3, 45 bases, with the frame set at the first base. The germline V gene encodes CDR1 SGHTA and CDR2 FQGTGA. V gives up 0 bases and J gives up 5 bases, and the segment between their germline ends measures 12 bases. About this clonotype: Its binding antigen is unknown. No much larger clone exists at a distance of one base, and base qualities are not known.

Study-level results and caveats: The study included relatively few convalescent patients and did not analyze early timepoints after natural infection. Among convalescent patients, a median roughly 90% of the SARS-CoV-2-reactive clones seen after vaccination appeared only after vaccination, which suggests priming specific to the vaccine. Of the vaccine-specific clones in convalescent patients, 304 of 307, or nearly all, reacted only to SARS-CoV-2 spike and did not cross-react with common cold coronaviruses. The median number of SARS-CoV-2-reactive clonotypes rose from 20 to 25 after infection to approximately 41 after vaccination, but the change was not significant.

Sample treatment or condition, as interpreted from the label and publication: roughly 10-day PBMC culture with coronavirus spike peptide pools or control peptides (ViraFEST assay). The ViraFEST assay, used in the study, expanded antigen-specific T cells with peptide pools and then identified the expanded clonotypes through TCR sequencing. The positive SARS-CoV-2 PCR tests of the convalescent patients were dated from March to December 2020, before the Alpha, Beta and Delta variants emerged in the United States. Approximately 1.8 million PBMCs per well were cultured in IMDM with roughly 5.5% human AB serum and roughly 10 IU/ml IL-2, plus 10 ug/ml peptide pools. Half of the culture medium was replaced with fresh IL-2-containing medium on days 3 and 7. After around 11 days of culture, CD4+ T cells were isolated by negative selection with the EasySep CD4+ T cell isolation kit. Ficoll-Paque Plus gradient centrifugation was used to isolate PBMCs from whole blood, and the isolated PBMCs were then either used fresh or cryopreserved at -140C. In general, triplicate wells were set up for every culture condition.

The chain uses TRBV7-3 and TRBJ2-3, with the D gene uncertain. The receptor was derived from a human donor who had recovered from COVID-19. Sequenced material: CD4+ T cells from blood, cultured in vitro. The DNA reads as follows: TGTGCCAGCAGCTTAACGATGGACCTTGGAGATACGCAGTATTTT. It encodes CASSLTMDLGDTQYF.